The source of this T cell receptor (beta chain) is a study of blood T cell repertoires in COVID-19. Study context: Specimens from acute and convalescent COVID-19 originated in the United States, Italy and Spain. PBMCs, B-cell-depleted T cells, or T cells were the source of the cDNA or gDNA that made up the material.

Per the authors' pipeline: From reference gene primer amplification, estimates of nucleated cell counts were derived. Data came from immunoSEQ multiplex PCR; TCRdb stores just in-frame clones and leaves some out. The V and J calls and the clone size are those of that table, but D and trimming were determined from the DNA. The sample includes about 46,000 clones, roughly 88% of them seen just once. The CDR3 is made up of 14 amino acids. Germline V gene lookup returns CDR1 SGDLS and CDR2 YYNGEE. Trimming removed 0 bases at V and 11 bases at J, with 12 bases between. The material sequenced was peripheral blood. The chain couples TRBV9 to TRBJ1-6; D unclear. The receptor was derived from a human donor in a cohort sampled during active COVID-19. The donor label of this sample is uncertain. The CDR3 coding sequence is TGTGCCAGCAGCGTAGACGGCGGCAAAGCACCCCTCCACTTT. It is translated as CASSVDGGKAPLHF.